The clone carrying this T cell receptor beta chain was picked up many times. The antigen is undetermined. One entry per CDR3 protein, called by TCRdb with MiXCR from the RT-PCR reads. The table shows approximately 700,000 distinct CDR3 sequences, with 11% to 15% occurring only once. CDR1 and CDR2 from the germline V gene are MDHEN and SYDVKM. The ends lost 4 bases at V and 6 bases at J; junction bases unmatched: 6. The CDR3 consists of 14 residues. These data come from a study of response to subunit inactivated influenza vaccine. Broader study findings: Each seasonal flu vaccination may recruit only limited new T cells, authors suggested.

Sequencing used PBMCs from blood, obtained around 14 days before vaccination. The V and J genes are TRBV28 and TRBJ1-3, with 7 nucleotides matching TRBD1. This receptor was obtained from a man in his fifties who received an inactivated influenza vaccine. The CDR3 sequence: CASSSTGSLNTIYF. CDR3 nucleotide sequence: TGTGCCAGCAGTTCGACAGGGTCGTTAAACACCATATATTTT.